This T cell receptor beta chain was documented in a study of OX40 agonist ivuxolimab in advanced cancers. With respect to the entire study: Ivuxolimab was an agonistic, fully human IgG2 monoclonal antibody directed against OX40 (CD134), a costimulatory receptor. The dose-escalation cohort was approximately 83% male with a mean age of about 60 years, ranging from roughly 20 to 80. Intravenous ivuxolimab was administered to patients every 2 weeks at six dose levels: 0.01, 0.1, 0.3, 1.5, 3 and 10 mg/kg. Peripheral TCRbeta sequencing was intended to test whether TCR sequence diversity was altered and clonal T-cell expansion was caused by ivuxolimab. Of the approximately 50 dose-escalation patients, hepatocellular carcinoma was present in about 20, melanoma in some 15, renal cell carcinoma in 9 and head and neck cancer in 9. Patients were allowed to have had prior anti-PD-1, anti-PD-L1 or anti-CTLA-4 therapy, and 40% of the dose-escalation patients had been treated with checkpoint inhibitors. The paper reports the monotherapy dose-escalation portion (N = 52 patients) of the phase I ivuxolimab trial. Partial responses were achieved by three dose-escalation patients, of whom one had hepatocellular carcinoma and two had cutaneous melanoma.

Genomic DNA was extracted from sorted cells for sequencing of the TCRbeta CDR3 region. The immunoSEQ Assay was used to sequence the TCRbeta CDR3 regions. The table was pulled from immuneACCESS by TCRdb, which kept in-frame rearrangements only. Such tables lose some clones; where checked, under half of the loss comes from unresolved V genes, and the rest has no known cause. Recorded for this sample are tens of thousands of clones; 89% of them occurred a single time. The leading ten clones occupy roughly 25% of the sample. The research as a whole found: After ivuxolimab, CD8+ T cells had more expanded clones than CD4+ T cells on average. Partial responders in the 0.1-3.0 mg/kg groups had among the lowest normalized peripheral clonal expansion, especially among CD8+ T cells. Low levels of normalized T-cell clonal expansion were also seen in some patients who did not respond. The antigen specificity of the peripheral T cells that underwent clonal expansion was not determined. Clonal expansion of both CD4+ and CD8+ blood T cells was observed from baseline to week 6 at doses 0.1 to 3.0 mg/kg.

Patients with a history of autoimmune disease or receiving systemic immunosuppression were excluded from the trial. Peripheral blood for TCR sequencing was collected from all dose cohorts at baseline, on cycle 4 day 1, and on cycle 7 day 1. Samples came from an open-label, multicenter, first-in-human phase I dose-escalation trial of ivuxolimab. Adults with locally advanced or metastatic melanoma, renal cell, hepatocellular, or head and neck squamous cell carcinoma were enrolled in the trial. Before TCR sequencing, CD4+ T cells and CD8+ T cells were sorted from peripheral blood as separate populations. Based on the germline V gene, the CDR1 and CDR2 sequences are SGHVS and FQNEAQ. Between the V and J ends, shortened by 4 bases and 2 bases respectively, the junction contains 14 bases. The CDR3 measures 15 amino acids from cysteine to phenylalanine. Kept here is only the CDR3 DNA, which spans 45 bases and is read in frame from base 1.

As regards this clone: Its antigen remains unidentified. No clone much larger than this one lies a single base away; base qualities are absent.

The starting material was CD4+ or CD8+ T cells sorted from blood, obtained in a trial of the OX40 agonist ivuxolimab. The sequence links TRBV7-8 to TRBJ2-5, with no confidently assigned D gene. The TCR sequence derives from an adult with an advanced solid tumor such as melanoma, head and neck, liver or kidney cancer. For the CDR3, the sequence is CASSSLAALQETQYF. The base sequence is TGTGCCAGCAGCTCGCTGGCAGCACTTCAAGAGACCCAGTACTTC.